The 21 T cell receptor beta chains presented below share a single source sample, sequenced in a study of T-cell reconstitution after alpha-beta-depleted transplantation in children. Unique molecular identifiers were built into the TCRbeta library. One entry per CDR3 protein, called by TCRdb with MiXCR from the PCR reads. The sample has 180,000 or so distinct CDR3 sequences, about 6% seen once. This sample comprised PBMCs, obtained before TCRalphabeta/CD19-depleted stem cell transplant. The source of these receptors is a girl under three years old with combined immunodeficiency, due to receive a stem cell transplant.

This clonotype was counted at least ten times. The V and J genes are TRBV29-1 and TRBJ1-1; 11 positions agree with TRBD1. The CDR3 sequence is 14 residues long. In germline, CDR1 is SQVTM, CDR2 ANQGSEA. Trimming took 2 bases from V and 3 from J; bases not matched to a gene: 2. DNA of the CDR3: TGCAGCGTTGAATCGGGACAGGGGGACACTGAAGCTTTCTTT. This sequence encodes CSVESGQGDTEAFF. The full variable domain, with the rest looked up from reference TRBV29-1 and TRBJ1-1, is SAVISQKPSRDICQRGTSLTIQCQVDSQVTMMFWYRQQPGQSLTLIATANQGSEATYESGFVIDKFPISRPNLTFSTLTVSNMSPEDSSIYLCSVESGQGDTEAFFGQGTRLTVV.

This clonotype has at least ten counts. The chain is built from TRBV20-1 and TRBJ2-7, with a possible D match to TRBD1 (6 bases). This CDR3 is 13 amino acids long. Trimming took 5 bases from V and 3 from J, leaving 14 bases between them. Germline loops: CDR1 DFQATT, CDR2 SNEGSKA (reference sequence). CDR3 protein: CSASEWGRYEQYF. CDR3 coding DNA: TGCAGTGCTTCGGAGTGGGGGCGCTACGAGCAGTACTTC.

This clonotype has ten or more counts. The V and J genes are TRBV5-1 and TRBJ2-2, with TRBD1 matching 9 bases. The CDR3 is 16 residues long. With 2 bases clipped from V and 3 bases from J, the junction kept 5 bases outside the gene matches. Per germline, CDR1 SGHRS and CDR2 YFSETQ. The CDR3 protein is CASSLGQGPYTGELFF. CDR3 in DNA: TGCGCCAGCAGCTTAGGACAGGGGCCCTACACCGGGGAGCTGTTTTTT. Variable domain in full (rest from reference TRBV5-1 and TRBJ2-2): KAGVTQTPRYLIKTRGQQVTLSCSPISGHRSVSWYQQTPGQGLQFLFEYFSETQRNKGNFPGRFSGRQFSNSRSEMNVSTLELGDSALYLCASSLGQGPYTGELFFGEGSRLTVL.

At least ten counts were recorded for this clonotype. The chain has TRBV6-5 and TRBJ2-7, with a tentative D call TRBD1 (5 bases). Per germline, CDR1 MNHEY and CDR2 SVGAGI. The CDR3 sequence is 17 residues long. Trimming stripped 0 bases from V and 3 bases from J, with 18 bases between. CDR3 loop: CASSYSVQGRGYYEQYF. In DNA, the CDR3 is TGTGCCAGCAGTTACTCAGTGCAGGGCCGAGGCTACTACGAGCAGTACTTC.

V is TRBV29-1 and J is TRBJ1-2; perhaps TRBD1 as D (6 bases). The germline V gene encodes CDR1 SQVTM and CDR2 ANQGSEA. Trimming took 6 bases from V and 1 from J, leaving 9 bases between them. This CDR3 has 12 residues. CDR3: CSVEGVNYGYTF. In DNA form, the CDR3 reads TGCAGCGTCGAGGGGGTTAACTATGGCTACACCTTC.

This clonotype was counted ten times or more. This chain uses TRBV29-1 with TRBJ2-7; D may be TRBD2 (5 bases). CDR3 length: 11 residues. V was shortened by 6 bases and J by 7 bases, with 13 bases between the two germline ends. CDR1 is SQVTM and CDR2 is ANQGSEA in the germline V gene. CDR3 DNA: TGCAGCGTAGAATTGCCGGGGGAGCAGTACTTC. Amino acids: CSVELPGEQYF.

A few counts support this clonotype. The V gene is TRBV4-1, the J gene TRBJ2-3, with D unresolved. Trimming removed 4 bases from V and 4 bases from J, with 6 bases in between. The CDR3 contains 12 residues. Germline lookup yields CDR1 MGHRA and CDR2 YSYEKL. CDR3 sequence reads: CASSLQADTQYF. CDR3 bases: TGCGCCAGCAGCCTCCAGGCAGATACGCAGTATTTT.

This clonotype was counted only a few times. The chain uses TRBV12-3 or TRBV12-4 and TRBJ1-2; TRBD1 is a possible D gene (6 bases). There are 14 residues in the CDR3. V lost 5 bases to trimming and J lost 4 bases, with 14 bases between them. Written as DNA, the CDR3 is TGTGCCAGCAGTCCAGGGGACGGGAGCTATGGCTACACCTTC. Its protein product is CASSPGDGSYGYTF.

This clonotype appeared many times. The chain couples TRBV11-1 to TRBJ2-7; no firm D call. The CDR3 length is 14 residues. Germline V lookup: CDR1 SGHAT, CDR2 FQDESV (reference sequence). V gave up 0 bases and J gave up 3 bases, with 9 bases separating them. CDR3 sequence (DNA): TGTGCCAGCAGCTTAGCCTCGGTTCGCTACGAGCAGTACTTC. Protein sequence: CASSLASVRYEQYF.

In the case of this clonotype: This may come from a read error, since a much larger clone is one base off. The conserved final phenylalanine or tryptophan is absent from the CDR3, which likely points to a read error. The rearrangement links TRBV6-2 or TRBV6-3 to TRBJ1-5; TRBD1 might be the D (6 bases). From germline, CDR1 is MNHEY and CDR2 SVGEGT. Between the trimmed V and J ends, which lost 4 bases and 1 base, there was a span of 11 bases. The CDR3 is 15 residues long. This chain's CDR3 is CASSSQGSSNQPQHV. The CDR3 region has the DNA TGTGCCAGCAGTTCACAGGGATCGAGCAATCAGCCCCAGCATGTT.

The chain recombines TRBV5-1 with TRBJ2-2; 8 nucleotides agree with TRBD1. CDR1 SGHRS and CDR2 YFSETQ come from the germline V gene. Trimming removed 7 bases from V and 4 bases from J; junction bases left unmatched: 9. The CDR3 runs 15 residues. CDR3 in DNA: TGCGCCAGCTCCGGACCGGACAGGGTCACCGGGGAGCTGTTTTTT. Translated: CASSGPDRVTGELFF.

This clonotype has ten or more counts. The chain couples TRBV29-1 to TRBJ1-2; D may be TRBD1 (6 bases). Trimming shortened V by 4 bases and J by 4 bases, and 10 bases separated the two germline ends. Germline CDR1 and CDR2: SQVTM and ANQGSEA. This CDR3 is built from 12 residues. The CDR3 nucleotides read TGCAGCGTTGCACAGGGAGGCTATGGCTACACCTTC. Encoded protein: CSVAQGGYGYTF.

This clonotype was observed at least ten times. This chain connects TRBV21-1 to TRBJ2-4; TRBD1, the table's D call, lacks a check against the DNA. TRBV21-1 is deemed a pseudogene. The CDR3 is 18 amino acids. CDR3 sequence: CASSKPRGRPVAKNIQYF. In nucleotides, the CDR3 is TGTGCCAGCAGCAAGCCTAGGGGCCGGCCGGTGGCCAAAAACATTCAGTACTTC.

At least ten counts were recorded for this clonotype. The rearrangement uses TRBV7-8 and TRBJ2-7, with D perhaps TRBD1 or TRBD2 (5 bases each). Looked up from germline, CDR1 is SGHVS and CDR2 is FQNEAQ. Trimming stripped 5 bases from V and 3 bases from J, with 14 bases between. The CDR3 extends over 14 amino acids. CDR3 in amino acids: CASSRNRRIYEQYF. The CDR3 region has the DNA TGTGCCAGCAGCAGGAACAGGAGGATCTACGAGCAGTACTTC.

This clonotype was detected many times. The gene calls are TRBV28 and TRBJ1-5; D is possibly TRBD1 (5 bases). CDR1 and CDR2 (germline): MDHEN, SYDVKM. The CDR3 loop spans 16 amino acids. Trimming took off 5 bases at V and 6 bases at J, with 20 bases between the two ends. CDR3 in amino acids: CASSPSVRVLSQPQHF. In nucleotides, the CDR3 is TGTGCCAGCAGTCCCTCGGTCAGGGTTTTGAGTCAGCCCCAGCATTTT.

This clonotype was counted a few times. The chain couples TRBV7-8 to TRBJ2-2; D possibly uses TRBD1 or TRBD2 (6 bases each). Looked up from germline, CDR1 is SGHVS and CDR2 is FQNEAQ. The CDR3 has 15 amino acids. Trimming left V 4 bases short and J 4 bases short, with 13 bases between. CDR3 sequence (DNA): TGTGCCAGCAGCTCCCGCCCGGGGGCCACCGGGGAGCTGTTTTTT. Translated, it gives CASSSRPGATGELFF. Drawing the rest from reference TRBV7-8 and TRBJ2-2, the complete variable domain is GAGVSQSPRYKVAKRGQDVALRCDPISGHVSLFWYQQALGQGPEFLTYFQNEAQLDKSGLPSDRFFAERPEGSVSTLKIQRTQQEDSAVYLCASSSRPGATGELFFGEGSRLTVL.

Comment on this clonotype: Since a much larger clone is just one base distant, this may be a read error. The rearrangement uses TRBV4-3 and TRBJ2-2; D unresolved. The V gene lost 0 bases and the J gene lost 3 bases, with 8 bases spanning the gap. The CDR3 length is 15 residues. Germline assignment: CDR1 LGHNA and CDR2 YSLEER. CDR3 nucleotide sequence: TGCGCCAGCAGCCAAGAATTTAGGTACACCGGGGAGCTGTTTTTT. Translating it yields CASSQEFRYTGELFF.

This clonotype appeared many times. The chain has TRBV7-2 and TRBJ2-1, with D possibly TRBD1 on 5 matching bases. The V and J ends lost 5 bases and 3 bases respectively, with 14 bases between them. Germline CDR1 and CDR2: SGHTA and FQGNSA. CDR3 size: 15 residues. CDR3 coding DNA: TGTGCCAGCAGCCTTCAAGGGGTTGACTACAATGAGCAGTTCTTC. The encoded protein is CASSLQGVDYNEQFF. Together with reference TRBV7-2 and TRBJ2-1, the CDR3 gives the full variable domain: GAGVSQSPSNKVTEKGKDVELRCDPISGHTALYWYRQSLGQGLEFLIYFQGNSAPDKSGLPSDRFSAERTGGSVSTLTIQRTQQEDSAVYLCASSLQGVDYNEQFFGPGTRLTVL.

CDR3: CASSFFQGGVSYNEQFF. The CDR3 DNA follows: TGTGCCAGCAGCTTCTTCCAGGGGGGTGTTTCCTACAATGAGCAGTTCTTC. The chain combines TRBV7-6 with TRBJ2-1, with D possibly being TRBD1 (7 bases). Germline values: CDR1 SGHVS, CDR2 FNYEAQ. The germline V and J ends were trimmed by 3 bases and 1 base, with 16 bases remaining between them. CDR3 size: 17 residues.

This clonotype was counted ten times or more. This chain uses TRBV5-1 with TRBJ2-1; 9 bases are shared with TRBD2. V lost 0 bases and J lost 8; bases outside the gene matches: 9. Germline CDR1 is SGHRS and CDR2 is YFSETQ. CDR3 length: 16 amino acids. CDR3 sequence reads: CASSLALAGRVDEQFF. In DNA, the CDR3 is TGCGCCAGCAGCTTGGCCCTAGCGGGGAGGGTTGATGAGCAGTTCTTC. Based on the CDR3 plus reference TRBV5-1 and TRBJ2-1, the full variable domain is KAGVTQTPRYLIKTRGQQVTLSCSPISGHRSVSWYQQTPGQGLQFLFEYFSETQRNKGNFPGRFSGRQFSNSRSEMNVSTLELGDSALYLCASSLALAGRVDEQFFGPGTRLTVL.

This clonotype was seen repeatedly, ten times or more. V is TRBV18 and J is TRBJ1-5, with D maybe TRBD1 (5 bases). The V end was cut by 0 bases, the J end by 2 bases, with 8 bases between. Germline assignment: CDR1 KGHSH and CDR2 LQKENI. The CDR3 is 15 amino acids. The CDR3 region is CASSPPGDGNQPQHF. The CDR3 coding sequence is TGTGCCAGCTCACCACCAGGGGATGGCAATCAGCCCCAGCATTTT.